Shown below are 29 T cell receptor beta chains from a single sample sequenced in a study of T cell repertoires in cytomegalovirus infection. These receptors' targets are unknown. TCRdb used MiXCR to reprocess the reads, holding one entry per CDR3 protein. The top ten clones hold more than 12% of a sample with about 920,000 distinct CDR3 sequences, about a third of them seen once. The sequencing here drew on cultured CD8+ T cells from PBMCs, taken from culture after CMV antigen stimulation. The receptors were sampled from a human donor in good health (CMV status not recorded). Some clones in this sample may be carry-over from other donors' samples.

Ten or more counts support this clonotype. The gene calls are TRBV6-6 and TRBJ1-5; no reliable D call. Looked up from germline, CDR1 is MNHNY and CDR2 is SVGAGI (reference sequence). The V gene lost 0 bases and the J gene lost 1 base, with 4 bases spanning the gap. The CDR3 is 14 residues long. CDR3 sequence (DNA): TGTGCCAGCAGTTACTCTAGGAGCAATCAGCCCCAGCATTTT. This translates into CASSYSRSNQPQHF.

This clonotype was seen only a few times. The chain combines TRBV27 with TRBJ1-1; D not resolved. Trimming stripped 2 bases from V and 1 base from J, with 11 bases between. The length of the CDR3 is 15 residues. The germline V gene encodes CDR1 MNHEY and CDR2 SMNVEV (reference sequence). For the CDR3, the DNA is TGTGCCAGCAGTTTAGTGGGCGGGGAGAACACTGAAGCTTTCTTT. Its protein product is CASSLVGGENTEAFF.

The CDR3 loop reads CASTFEGGSYGYTF. CDR3 in DNA: TGTGCCAGCACCTTTGAGGGAGGCTCTTATGGCTACACCTTC. The rearrangement links TRBV7-3 to TRBJ1-2, with unresolved D. The CDR3 is 14 residues long. The V and J ends lost 7 bases and 5 bases respectively, with 17 bases between them. Germline V gene sequence: CDR1 SGHTA, CDR2 FQGTGA.

The V gene is TRBV10-3, the J gene TRBJ2-1; 13 bases match TRBD2. The CDR3 has 16 residues. Germline CDR1 ENHRY, CDR2 SYGVKD. J gave up 4 bases and V 5 bases, and 5 bases lay outside the gene matches. The CDR3 loop is CAISTSGGAEYNEQFF. As DNA, the CDR3 is TGTGCCATCAGTACTAGCGGGGGGGCAGAGTACAATGAGCAGTTCTTC.

This clonotype came up a few times. The rearrangement uses TRBV5-5 and TRBJ1-6; D gene unclear. The V end was cut by 4 bases, the J end by 9 bases, with 8 bases between. The CDR3 covers 12 residues. From germline, CDR1 is SGHKS and CDR2 YYEKEE (reference sequence). CDR3 loop: CASSTGSSPLHF. In nucleotides, the CDR3 is TGTGCCAGCAGCACGGGGAGTTCACCCCTCCACTTT.

The chain combines TRBV5-1 with TRBJ2-5; D unresolved. Trimming cost V 0 bases and J 2 bases, with 14 bases left between them. Germline V gives CDR1 SGHRS, CDR2 YFSETQ. The CDR3 totals 16 residues. The CDR3 protein is CASSLAMGMGQETQYF. The CDR3 bases are TGCGCCAGCAGCTTGGCGATGGGGATGGGGCAAGAGACCCAGTACTTC.

This clonotype was detected only a few times. V gene TRBV6-1 combines with J gene TRBJ2-1; D is unclear. Germline V gives CDR1 MNHNS, CDR2 SASEGT. V was pared by 7 bases and J by 7 bases, with 5 bases between. This CDR3 spans 10 amino acids. The CDR3 DNA is TGTGCCAGCAAGGTGAATGAGCAGTTCTTC. It codes for CASKVNEQFF.

The chain joins TRBV4-2 to TRBJ1-1, with 8 bases matching TRBD1. Germline-derived CDR1 and CDR2 are LGHNA and YNFKEQ. V was pared by 6 bases and J by 4 bases, with 7 bases of the junction left unmatched. The CDR3 loop spans 14 amino acids. The DNA for the CDR3 is TGTGCCAGCAGGGGGGCAGGGGGCATCACTGAAGCTTTCTTT. As protein: CASRGAGGITEAFF.

This clonotype was found a few times. The V and J genes are TRBV27 and TRBJ2-3; 15 bases are shared with TRBD2. V lost 5 bases, J lost 5 bases, and 5 bases stayed unmatched. Looked up from germline, CDR1 is MNHEY and CDR2 is SMNVEV (reference sequence). The CDR3 extends over 16 amino acids. The CDR3: CASSRTSGGAVDTQYF. CDR3 DNA: TGTGCCAGCAGTCGGACTAGCGGGGGGGCCGTAGATACGCAGTATTTT.

This clonotype has a count of ten or more. The rearrangement links TRBV7-2 to TRBJ1-5, with D uncertain. The CDR3 runs 20 residues. Germline V gives CDR1 SGHTA, CDR2 FQGNSA. With 5 bases removed from V and 0 bases from J, the gap between germline ends came to 26 bases. CDR3 in DNA: TGTGCCAGCAGCCTTTACCCTATCCGGCTGACCTCCTATAGCAATCAGCCCCAGCATTTT. Its translation: CASSLYPIRLTSYSNQPQHF.

V usage is TRBV5-1 and J usage is TRBJ2-1, with 8 nucleotides matching TRBD2. The CDR3 has 13 amino acids. Germline CDR1 SGHRS, CDR2 YFSETQ. Unmatched junction bases numbered 7, after V lost 7 bases and J lost 7 bases. The CDR3 coding sequence is TGCGCCAGCGGACTAGCATTGGGGAATGAGCAGTTCTTC. Protein sequence: CASGLALGNEQFF. The full variable domain, in which reference TRBV5-1 and TRBJ2-1 provide the parts outside the CDR3, is KAGVTQTPRYLIKTRGQQVTLSCSPISGHRSVSWYQQTPGQGLQFLFEYFSETQRNKGNFPGRFSGRQFSNSRSEMNVSTLELGDSALYLCASGLALGNEQFFGPGTRLTVL.

To note about this clonotype: The junction departs from the called germline gene at one end, perhaps through a read error. The V gene is TRBV4-1, the J gene TRBJ1-2, with 10 positions matching TRBD1. Germline V gives CDR1 MGHRA, CDR2 YSYEKL. The CDR3 runs to 15 residues. DNA for the CDR3: TGTGCCAGCAGCCTGCGGACAGGGGGTATTCGTGGCTACACCTTC. Its translation is CASSLRTGGIRGYTF.

This chain links TRBV4-1 with TRBJ2-1; D unresolved. The germline V and J ends were trimmed by 0 bases and 6 bases, with 12 bases remaining between them. CDR1 MGHRA and CDR2 YSYEKL come from the germline V gene. This CDR3 has 15 amino acids. CDR3 sequence reads: CASSQEGPNVNEQFF. In DNA, the CDR3 is TGCGCCAGCAGCCAAGAAGGGCCCAATGTCAATGAGCAGTTCTTC.

The chain's CDR3 is CASREPIPLAEGVTEAFF. As DNA, the CDR3 is TGTGCCAGCAGAGAGCCCATTCCATTAGCCGAAGGGGTCACTGAAGCTTTCTTT. V and J are TRBV6-1 and TRBJ1-1, with D perhaps matching TRBD1 (5 bases). CDR1 MNHNS and CDR2 SASEGT come from the germline V gene. The CDR3 has 18 amino acids. V gave up 6 bases and J gave up 4 bases, with 27 bases separating them.

This clonotype was seen more than once but under ten times. This chain links TRBV10-3 with TRBJ1-1; 10 bases are shared with TRBD1. The trim removed 4 bases at V and 4 bases at J, leaving 12 bases unmatched. Germline-derived CDR1 and CDR2 are ENHRY and SYGVKD. The CDR3 has 17 amino acids. Here the CDR3 reads CAISGLGQGRKLTEAFF. The CDR3 coding sequence is TGTGCCATCAGTGGTCTGGGACAGGGGAGGAAGCTCACTGAAGCTTTCTTT.

This clonotype was counted many times. The J gene is TRBJ2-1, the V gene TRBV7-2, with 10 bases matching TRBD2. Germline CDR1 and CDR2: SGHTA and FQGNSA. The CDR3 length is 17 residues. Trimming at V came to 1 base and at J to 0 bases, leaving 3 bases not matched to a gene. CDR3 amino acids: CASSLGLAGYSYNEQFF. The CDR3 DNA reads TGTGCCAGCAGCTTAGGACTAGCGGGTTACTCCTACAATGAGCAGTTCTTC.

The chain combines TRBV3-1 with TRBJ2-5; TRBD2 agrees at 13 bases. The germline CDR1 and CDR2 sequences are LGHDT and YNNKEL (reference sequence). After removal of 10 bases from V and 2 bases from J, the junction contained 13 bases not matched to a gene. CDR3 length: 17 amino acids. The CDR3: CATRWTSGGYLQETQYF. The CDR3 bases are TGTGCCACTCGATGGACTAGCGGGGGTTATCTTCAAGAGACCCAGTACTTC.

V gene TRBV6-5 combines with J gene TRBJ2-1; D is ambiguous. V lost 6 bases and J 7 bases, leaving 16 bases between the germline ends. Germline-derived CDR1 and CDR2 are MNHEY and SVGAGI. The CDR3 consists of 14 residues. In DNA, the CDR3 is TGTGCCAGCAGACCGCTGAGAGAGAGGAATGAGCAGTTCTTC. Its protein is CASRPLRERNEQFF.

This chain connects TRBV10-3 to TRBJ1-2; no definite D call. Germline V lookup: CDR1 ENHRY, CDR2 SYGVKD. V was trimmed by 0 bases and J by 5 bases, leaving 10 bases between them. The CDR3 sequence is 14 residues long. CDR3 DNA: TGTGCCATCAGTGAGTCGGTCGGATTTTATGGCTACACCTTC. Its translation: CAISESVGFYGYTF.

There are a few counts of this clonotype. This chain joins TRBV7-9 and TRBJ1-1; 9 bases are shared with TRBD1. The CDR3 extends over 16 amino acids. The ends lost 5 bases at V and 1 base at J; junction bases unmatched: 8. CDR1 is SEHNR, CDR2 FQNEAQ, per germline (reference sequence). CDR3 nucleotide sequence: TGTGCCAGCAGCCAAGACCCGGGACAGGGGAACACTGAAGCTTTCTTT. The encoded protein is CASSQDPGQGNTEAFF.

This clonotype was recorded a few times. The chain is built from TRBV7-9 and TRBJ1-2, with TRBD1 as a possible D gene (6 bases). V lost 5 bases and J lost 2, with 12 bases in between. CDR1 SEHNR and CDR2 FQNEAQ come from the germline V gene (reference sequence). This CDR3 region has 14 residues. Here the CDR3 DNA reads TGTGCCAGCAGCCTGGGGGCACTAAACTATGGCTACACCTTC. Translated: CASSLGALNYGYTF.

The chain uses TRBV2 and TRBJ1-2; D ambiguous. Germline CDR1 reads SNHLY; CDR2 reads FYNNEI. V was clipped by 1 base and J by 8 bases, with 11 bases between them. The CDR3 consists of 13 residues. CDR3 sequence: CASSEGPARGYTF. In DNA form, the CDR3 reads TGTGCCAGCAGTGAAGGGCCGGCTAGGGGCTACACCTTC. Drawing the rest from reference TRBV2 and TRBJ1-2, the complete variable domain is EPEVTQTPSHQVTQMGQEVILRCVPISNHLYFYWYRQILGQKVEFLVSFYNNEISEKSEIFDDQFSVERPDGSNFTLKIRSTKLEDSAMYFCASSEGPARGYTFGSGTRLTVV.

This clonotype appeared a few times. In DNA form, the CDR3 reads TGTGCCAGCAGCTTAGCCCAGTACTACAATGAGCAGTTCTTC. As protein: CASSLAQYYNEQFF. The chain recombines TRBV7-2 with TRBJ2-1, with D hard to call. V dropped 0 bases and J dropped 3 bases, with 6 bases sitting between them. Germline V CDR1 and CDR2: SGHTA, FQGNSA. CDR3 length: 14 residues. The full variable domain, in which reference TRBV7-2 and TRBJ2-1 provide the parts outside the CDR3, is GAGVSQSPSNKVTEKGKDVELRCDPISGHTALYWYRQSLGQGLEFLIYFQGNSAPDKSGLPSDRFSAERTGGSVSTLTIQRTQQEDSAVYLCASSLAQYYNEQFFGPGTRLTVL.

V is TRBV5-6 and J is TRBJ1-6, with 9 nucleotides matching TRBD1. The CDR3 contains 14 residues. Germline V gene sequence: CDR1 SGHDT, CDR2 YYEEEE. The V gene end was trimmed by 3 bases and the J gene end by 13 bases; junction bases not matched to a gene: 8. CDR3 DNA sequence: TGTGCCAGCAGCTCCGGGACAGGGTTTTTCCCCCTCCACTTT. As protein: CASSSGTGFFPLHF.

The sample holds a few counts of this clonotype. The chain combines TRBV7-2 with TRBJ2-7, with D unresolved. The V gene's germline CDR1 is SGHTA and CDR2 FQGNSA. Trimming cost V 2 bases and J 4 bases, with 9 bases left between them. This CDR3 has 13 residues. The CDR3 DNA reads TGTGCCAGCAGCTTAAACCGGCGGTACGAGCAGTACTTC. This translates into CASSLNRRYEQYF.

A few counts support this clonotype. This sequence joins TRBV27 and TRBJ1-2, with TRBD1 matching 7 bases. CDR1 MNHEY and CDR2 SMNVEV come from the germline V gene (reference sequence). CDR3 length: 14 residues. The ends lost 6 bases at V and 4 bases at J; junction bases unmatched: 8. The CDR3 DNA sequence: TGTGCCAGCAGGCGCCAGGGGGGGGGCTATGGCTACACCTTC. Its protein is CASRRQGGGYGYTF.

The chain joins TRBV13 to TRBJ2-5; D possibly corresponds to TRBD1 (6 bases). The CDR3 spans 17 residues. Trimming stripped 4 bases from V and 2 bases from J, with 20 bases between. Germline V gives CDR1 PRHDT, CDR2 FYEKMQ (reference sequence). The DNA for the CDR3 is TGTGCCAGCAGCTGGTTAGGGGGACCCACTTTACAAGAGACCCAGTACTTC. Translated: CASSWLGGPTLQETQYF.

There are a few counts of this clonotype. DNA of the CDR3: TGCGCCAGCAGCCTTACCCAGGGGCAAACTGAAGCTTTCTTT. Encoded protein: CASSLTQGQTEAFF. The V gene is TRBV4-1, the J gene TRBJ1-1, with D perhaps TRBD1 (6 bases). Per germline, CDR1 MGHRA and CDR2 YSYEKL. Trimming removed 4 bases from V and 5 bases from J, with 14 bases in between. CDR3 length: 14 residues.

There are a few counts of this clonotype. The rearrangement uses TRBV6-2 or TRBV6-3 and TRBJ2-1; 10 nucleotides match TRBD2. CDR1 and CDR2 from the germline V gene are MNHEY and SVGEGT. V shed 5 bases and J 0 bases; nucleotides not matched to a gene: 4. This CDR3 spans 16 amino acids. CDR3: CASSTLAGRSYNEQFF. DNA for the CDR3: TGTGCCAGCAGTACACTAGCGGGGCGCTCCTACAATGAGCAGTTCTTC.